The clone carrying this T cell receptor (beta chain) was found a few times. TCRdb recomputed calls from the RT-PCR reads with MiXCR, one row per CDR3 protein. The sample holds approximately 210,000 distinct CDR3 sequences, 40% to 45% seen once. This entry belongs to a study of patients and donors after allogeneic stem cell transplantation. This CDR3 comprises 13 residues. Germline loops: CDR1 KGHDR, CDR2 SFDVKD. Trimming took off 4 bases at V and 3 bases at J, with 6 bases between the two ends. The V call is TRBV24-1, the J call TRBJ2-1; D is ambiguous. Input material: blood, either unsorted or a sorted T cell fraction (not recorded which). This clonotype was sampled from a human donor who was either an allogeneic HSCT recipient or a stem cell or donor lymphocyte infusion donor (not recorded which). It is not recorded whose cells these are; they may come from a transplant donor. The CDR3 protein is CATSESNYNEQFF. The CDR3 DNA reads as TGTGCCACCAGTGAGAGTAACTACAATGAGCAGTTCTTC.